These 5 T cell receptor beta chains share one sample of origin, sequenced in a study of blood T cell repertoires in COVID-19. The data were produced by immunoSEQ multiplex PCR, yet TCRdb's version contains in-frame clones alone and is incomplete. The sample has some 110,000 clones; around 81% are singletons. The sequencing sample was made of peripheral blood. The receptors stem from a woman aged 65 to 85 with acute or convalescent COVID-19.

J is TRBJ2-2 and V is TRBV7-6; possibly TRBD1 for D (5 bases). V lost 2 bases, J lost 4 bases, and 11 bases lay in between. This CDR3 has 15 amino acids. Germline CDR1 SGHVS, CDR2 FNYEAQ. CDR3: CASSLRQGPTGELFF. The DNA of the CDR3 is TGTGCCAGCAGCTTACGGCAGGGTCCCACCGGGGAGCTGTTTTTT. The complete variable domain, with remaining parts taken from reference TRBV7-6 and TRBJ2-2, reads GAGVSQSPRYKVTKRGQDVALRCDPISGHVSLYWYRQALGQGPEFLTYFNYEAQQDKSGLPNDRFSAERPEGSISTLTIQRTEQRDSAMYRCASSLRQGPTGELFFGEGSRLTVL.

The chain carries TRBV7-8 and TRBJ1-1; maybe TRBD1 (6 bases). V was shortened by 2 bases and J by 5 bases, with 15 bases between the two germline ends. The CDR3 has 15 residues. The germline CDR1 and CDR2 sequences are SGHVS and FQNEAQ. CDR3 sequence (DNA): TGTGCCAGCAGCTTAACGGGCCAGGACAGTACTGAAGCTTTCTTT. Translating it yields CASSLTGQDSTEAFF. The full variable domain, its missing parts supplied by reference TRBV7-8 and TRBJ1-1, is GAGVSQSPRYKVAKRGQDVALRCDPISGHVSLFWYQQALGQGPEFLTYFQNEAQLDKSGLPSDRFFAERPEGSVSTLKIQRTQQEDSAVYLCASSLTGQDSTEAFFGQGTRLTVV.

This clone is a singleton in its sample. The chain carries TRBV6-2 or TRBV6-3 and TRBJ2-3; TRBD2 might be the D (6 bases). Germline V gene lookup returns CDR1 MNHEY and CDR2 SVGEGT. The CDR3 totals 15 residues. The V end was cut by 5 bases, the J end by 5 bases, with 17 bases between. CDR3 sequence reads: CASSRAGGVGDTQYF. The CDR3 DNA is TGTGCCAGCAGTAGGGCCGGGGGAGTGGGAGATACGCAGTATTTT.

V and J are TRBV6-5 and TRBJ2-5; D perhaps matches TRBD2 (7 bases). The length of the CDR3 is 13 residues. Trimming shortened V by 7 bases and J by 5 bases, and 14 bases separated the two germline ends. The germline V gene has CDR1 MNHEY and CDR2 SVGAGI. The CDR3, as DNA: TGTGCCAGCATCCGGGGGGCCTATGAGACCCAGTACTTC. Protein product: CASIRGAYETQYF.

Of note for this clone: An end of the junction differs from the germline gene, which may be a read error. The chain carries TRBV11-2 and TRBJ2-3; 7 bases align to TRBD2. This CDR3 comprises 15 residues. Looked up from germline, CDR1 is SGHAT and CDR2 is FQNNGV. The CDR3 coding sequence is TGTGCCAGCAGTCCGCTAGCGACTAGCACAGATACACAGTATTTT. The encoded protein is CASSPLATSTDTQYF.